The 9 T cell receptor beta chains reported below all come from one sample, sequenced in a study of OX40 agonist ivuxolimab in advanced cancers. Clones were sequenced by immunoSEQ multiplex PCR, and TCRdb holds only the in-frame ones, with some missing. The data show roughly 62,000 clones, with 80% to 95% seen just once and 0.55% to 0.8% held by the top ten. This specimen was CD4+ or CD8+ T cells sorted from blood, taken in a trial of the OX40 agonist ivuxolimab. The receptors shown here come from an adult with an advanced solid tumor such as melanoma, head and neck, liver or kidney cancer.

V gene TRBV6-5 combines with J gene TRBJ1-6; D ambiguous. Germline CDR1 reads MNHEY; CDR2 reads SVGAGI. This CDR3 is 14 amino acids long. The V and J ends lost 6 bases and 5 bases respectively, with 11 bases between them. CDR3 loop: CASSRKGDNSPLHF. The CDR3 DNA sequence: TGTGCCAGCAGCCGAAAGGGAGATAATTCACCCCTCCACTTT.

This clone was recorded only once. V and J are TRBV30 and TRBJ1-3; D is possibly TRBD1 (6 bases). Germline CDR1 reads GTSNPN; CDR2 reads SVGIG (reference sequence). V lost 3 bases, J lost 4 bases, and 13 bases lay in between. This CDR3 contains 14 residues. The chain's CDR3 is CAWSARGHGNTIYF. In nucleotides, the CDR3 is TGTGCCTGGAGCGCCCGGGGGCACGGAAACACCATATATTTT.

The chain carries TRBV10-1 and TRBJ2-1; 9 positions match TRBD1. In germline, CDR1 is WNHNN, CDR2 SYGVQD (reference sequence). The CDR3 consists of 16 residues. V gave up 0 bases and J gave up 1 base; unmatched junction bases: 1. The CDR3 nucleotides read TGCGCCAGCAGTGAGTCCGGGACAGGGTCCTACAATGAGCAGTTCTTC. Translation gives CASSESGTGSYNEQFF.

The table lists this clone with a count of one. The same CDR3 can be traced to other DNA sequences in this sample. V is TRBV6-5 and J is TRBJ2-5; no clear D. Between the trimmed V and J ends, which lost 2 bases and 5 bases, there was a span of 3 bases. CDR3 size: 11 residues. Per germline, CDR1 MNHEY and CDR2 SVGAGI. DNA for the CDR3: TGTGCCAGCAGTTACGGGGAGACCCAGTACTTC. Translated: CASSYGETQYF.

The V and J genes are TRBV11-2 and TRBJ2-7; TRBD2 matches at 8 bases. V shed 5 bases and J 0 bases; nucleotides not matched to a gene: 6. Germline loops: CDR1 SGHAT, CDR2 FQNNGV. This CDR3 region has 15 residues. This CDR3 reads CASSPEAGASYEQYF. Here the CDR3 DNA reads TGTGCCAGCAGCCCAGAAGCGGGGGCCTCCTACGAGCAGTACTTC.

The chain uses TRBV2 and TRBJ2-6; possibly TRBD1 for D (5 bases). V was clipped by 6 bases and J by 2 bases, with 14 bases between them. The CDR3 is made up of 16 amino acids. CDR1 SNHLY and CDR2 FYNNEI come from the germline V gene. The CDR3 region has the DNA TGTGCCAGCAGCCTCGAGAAAGGGGCTGGGGCCAACGTCCTGACTTTC. Translating gives CASSLEKGAGANVLTF.

This chain joins TRBV11-1 and TRBJ2-1, with 8 bases matching TRBD2. The CDR3 contains 15 residues. Losses at the gene ends were 6 bases for V and 0 bases for J; bases not matched to a gene: 4. Germline values: CDR1 SGHAT, CDR2 FQDESV (reference sequence). CDR3 amino acids: CASRTGGSSYNEQFF. The CDR3 DNA follows: TGTGCCAGCAGGACGGGGGGGAGCTCCTACAATGAGCAGTTCTTC.

The genes are TRBV19 and TRBJ1-1, with D possibly being TRBD1 (6 bases). CDR3 length: 13 residues. Looked up from germline, CDR1 is LNHDA and CDR2 is SQIVND (reference sequence). With 6 bases removed from V and 6 bases from J, the gap between germline ends came to 14 bases. In DNA form, the CDR3 reads TGTGCCAGTAGGCCGTCGGGGGCTGCTGAAGCTTTCTTT. This gives the protein CASRPSGAAEAFF.

The rearrangement joins TRBV5-4 to TRBJ2-3; D gene uncertain. The germline V and J ends were trimmed by 4 bases and 1 base, with 7 bases remaining between them. Looked up from germline, CDR1 is SGHNT and CDR2 is YYREEE (reference sequence). The length of the CDR3 is 13 residues. As DNA, the CDR3 is TGTGCCAGCAGCCCACAAGGCACAGATACGCAGTATTTT. Its translation: CASSPQGTDTQYF.